The clone carrying this TCR beta chain was observed a handful of times. This sample was taken from a study of immune reconstitution after stem cell transplant in scleroderma. TCRdb called the RT-PCR reads again in MiXCR, with one record for every CDR3 protein. The data hold about 4,900 distinct CDR3 sequences, with 7.5% to 8.5% observed a single time. CDR1 is LGHDT and CDR2 is YNNKEL in the germline V gene (reference sequence). Trimming removed 5 bases from V and 5 bases from J, with 16 bases in between. The CDR3 spans 14 residues. The rearrangement uses TRBV3-1 and TRBJ2-7; D perhaps matches TRBD2 (5 bases). Sampling took place before or after autologous hematopoietic stem cell transplantation (not recorded which). This receptor was obtained from a male donor with systemic sclerosis. DNA of the CDR3: TGTGCCAGCAGCGACGACTCTAGCCCCCACGAGCAGTACTTC. Protein: CASSDDSSPHEQYF.